The 21 T cell receptor beta chains below were found in one sample sequenced in a study. Each CDR3 protein gets one entry after TCRdb re-called the 5' RACE reads with MiXCR. Here the sample spans roughly 42,000 distinct CDR3 sequences, 30% being singletons. Sequencing used tumor-infiltrating memory CD4+ T cells sorted from the breast tumor. Stated subset: memory CD4+ T cells, CD4+CD45RO+CD25-. The receptors were sampled from a female donor with breast cancer.

The J gene is TRBJ2-7, the V gene TRBV24-1, with 9 bases matching TRBD1. Germline CDR1 and CDR2: KGHDR and SFDVKD. The CDR3 sequence is 17 residues long. V trimming: 2 bases; J trimming: 4 bases; junction bases outside the gene matches: 11. The CDR3 sequence is CATSDSLPTGGYYEQYF. As DNA, the CDR3 is TGTGCCACCAGTGATTCGTTACCAACAGGGGGCTATTACGAGCAGTACTTC.

This chain joins TRBV12-3 or TRBV12-4 and TRBJ2-5; D remains unclear. The CDR3 runs 14 residues. The V end lost 6 bases, the J end lost 5 bases, and 16 bases lay between the germline ends. The CDR3 sequence: CASRLSPNGETQYF. CDR3 DNA: TGTGCCAGCAGATTATCCCCTAACGGGGAGACCCAGTACTTC.

This clonotype occurred a few times. The rearrangement uses TRBV5-4 and TRBJ2-5; the match to TRBD2 covers 12 bases. Unmatched junction bases numbered 8, after V lost 4 bases and J lost 4 bases. Germline V gene lookup returns CDR1 SGHNT and CDR2 YYREEE (reference sequence). CDR3 size: 16 residues. CDR3 loop: CASSPPGLAGGETQYF. CDR3 coding DNA: TGTGCCAGCAGCCCACCGGGACTAGCGGGTGGAGAGACCCAGTACTTC.

Judged by abundance, this clonotype is medium-sized. J is TRBJ2-3 and V is TRBV20-1; TRBD2 matches at 8 bases. This CDR3 is built from 17 residues. Germline V gives CDR1 DFQATT, CDR2 SNEGSKA (reference sequence). The ends lost 6 bases at V and 1 base at J; junction bases unmatched: 15. CDR3 DNA sequence: TGCAGTGCCCCGGTGCGTGGAGCGGGGGCGGGCACAGATACGCAGTATTTT. Protein: CSAPVRGAGAGTDTQYF.

The CDR3 spells CASSLQSNQPQHF. The CDR3, as DNA: TGTGCCAGCAGCTTGCAGTCCAATCAGCCCCAGCATTTT. The rearrangement joins TRBV5-5 to TRBJ1-5, with D unclear. Trimming took 1 base from V and 3 from J, leaving 5 bases between them. The CDR3 consists of 13 residues. Germline values: CDR1 SGHKS, CDR2 YYEKEE (reference sequence).

The chain carries TRBV24-1 and TRBJ2-3; TRBD1 might be the D (5 bases). The CDR3 covers 14 residues. V was trimmed by 1 base and J by 6 bases, leaving 10 bases between them. Germline assignment: CDR1 KGHDR and CDR2 SFDVKD. Here the CDR3 DNA reads TGTGCCACCAGTGATTTAGGGGTATCGGATACGCAGTATTTT. As protein: CATSDLGVSDTQYF.

This clonotype was counted between two and nine times. The chain uses TRBV6-1 and TRBJ2-2; no firm D call. Trimming removed 3 bases from V and 6 bases from J, with 8 bases in between. CDR1 MNHNS and CDR2 SASEGT come from the germline V gene. The CDR3 length is 13 residues. CDR3 in amino acids: CASSDNGPGELFF. The CDR3 DNA sequence: TGTGCCAGCAGTGATAACGGGCCCGGGGAGCTGTTTTTT.

This sequence joins TRBV5-4 and TRBJ1-3, with D uncertain. Deletions cut 0 bases from V and 0 bases from J, with 7 bases between. The CDR3 loop spans 15 amino acids. Germline V gene data show CDR1 as SGHNT and CDR2 as YYREEE (reference sequence). CDR3 sequence: CASSLDSLSGNTIYF. Written as DNA, the CDR3 is TGTGCCAGCAGCTTGGACTCCCTCTCTGGAAACACCATATATTTT.

This clonotype was picked up a small number of times. The rearrangement links TRBV9 to TRBJ1-3, with D perhaps matching TRBD1 (5 bases). This CDR3 has 15 amino acids. Germline V gives CDR1 SGDLS, CDR2 YYNGEE. Deletions cut 2 bases from V and 4 bases from J, with 13 bases between. This CDR3 reads CASSVTGTSGNTIYF. CDR3 nucleotide sequence: TGTGCCAGCAGCGTCACCGGGACGTCGGGAAACACCATATATTTT.

Concerning this clonotype: A read error may explain this, as a much larger clone is one base away. CDR3 nucleotide sequence: TGTGCCAGCAGTTATTTACTTGCGAACACCGGGGAGCCGTTTTTT. This codes for CASSYLLANTGEPFF. The V gene is TRBV6-5, the J gene TRBJ2-2; perhaps TRBD2 as D (5 bases). The CDR3 extends over 15 amino acids. The germline CDR1 and CDR2 sequences are MNHEY and SVGAGI.

A word on this clonotype: Being one base from a much bigger clone, this may be a read error. The chain links TRBV9 to TRBJ2-1, with D unresolved. CDR3 length: 15 residues. CDR1 is SGDLS, CDR2 YYNGEE, per germline. CDR3 sequence: CAGSVAVTPHNEQFF. CDR3 nucleotides: TGTGCCGGCAGCGTAGCTGTGACTCCCCACAATGAGCAGTTCTTC.

The chain couples TRBV4-1 to TRBJ2-6; D is undetermined. The V end lost 4 bases, the J end lost 1 base, and 5 bases lay between the germline ends. Germline V CDR1 and CDR2: MGHRA, YSYEKL. This CDR3 is 14 amino acids long. For the CDR3, the DNA is TGCGCCAGCAGCCGAGAATCTGGGGCCAACGTCCTGACTTTC. Amino acids: CASSRESGANVLTF.

In the case of this clonotype: The CDR3 does not close with the conserved phenylalanine or tryptophan, likely indicating a read error. This chain joins TRBV28 and TRBJ1-6; no definite D call. The CDR3 contains 14 residues. CDR1 is MDHEN and CDR2 is SYDVKM in the germline V gene. V lost 7 bases and J lost 0, with 7 bases in between. The CDR3 sequence is CASKASSYNSPLHC. The CDR3 nucleotides are TGTGCCAGCAAGGCCAGCTCCTATAATTCACCCCTCCACTGT.

The genes are TRBV6-5 and TRBJ2-2; D gene uncertain. The germline CDR1 and CDR2 sequences are MNHEY and SVGAGI. This CDR3 is 14 amino acids long. Trimming shortened V by 6 bases and J by 4 bases, and 12 bases separated the two germline ends. CDR3 region: CASSHGQFTGELFF. The CDR3 DNA is TGTGCCAGCAGCCACGGGCAGTTCACCGGGGAGCTGTTTTTT.

The gene calls are TRBV9 and TRBJ2-1; TRBD2 is a possible D gene (6 bases). This CDR3 comprises 15 residues. Per germline, CDR1 SGDLS and CDR2 YYNGEE. Deletions cut 3 bases from V and 7 bases from J, with 17 bases between. The CDR3: CASSAFDQEGNEQFF. CDR3 sequence (DNA): TGTGCCAGCAGCGCCTTCGACCAGGAGGGTAATGAGCAGTTCTTC. The full variable domain, with the rest looked up from reference TRBV9 and TRBJ2-1, is DSGVTQTPKHLITATGQRVTLRCSPRSGDLSVYWYQQSLDQGLQFLIQYYNGEERAKGNILERFSAQQFPDLHSELNLSSLELGDSALYFCASSAFDQEGNEQFFGPGTRLTVL.

This clonotype appeared many times. V and J are TRBV9 and TRBJ2-2; D may be TRBD1 (5 bases). Trimming cost V 1 base and J 7 bases, with 17 bases left between them. Germline V lookup: CDR1 SGDLS, CDR2 YYNGEE. This CDR3 contains 16 residues. This CDR3 reads CASSVRGQPTGGELFF. In DNA, the CDR3 is TGTGCCAGCAGCGTAAGGGGCCAGCCTACCGGCGGGGAGCTGTTTTTT.

The chain employs TRBV5-1 and TRBJ2-1, with TRBD1 matching 9 bases. This CDR3 spans 16 amino acids. Germline V gives CDR1 SGHRS, CDR2 YFSETQ. J lost 4 bases, V lost 4 bases, and 9 bases had no gene match. CDR3 loop: CASSPLQGARYNEQFF. The CDR3 bases are TGCGCCAGCAGCCCTCTACAGGGGGCACGGTACAATGAGCAGTTCTTC.

This clonotype was seen only a few times. The chain combines TRBV4-2 with TRBJ2-1; TRBD1 matches at 7 bases. With V trimmed by 2 bases and J by 1 base, 2 bases remained unmatched. This CDR3 spans 15 amino acids. The germline gives CDR1 LGHNA, CDR2 YNFKEQ. CDR3 region: CASSQRDRSYNEQFF. In nucleotides, the CDR3 is TGTGCCAGCAGCCAAAGGGACAGATCCTACAATGAGCAGTTCTTC.

The rearrangement uses TRBV6-5 and TRBJ2-5, with 7 nucleotides matching TRBD1. V dropped 5 bases and J dropped 2; count of bases not matched to a gene: 20. CDR1 and CDR2 from the germline V gene are MNHEY and SVGAGI. The CDR3 runs to 19 residues. CDR3 protein: CASSTRTGRWDVGQETQYF. The CDR3 DNA reads as TGTGCCAGCAGTACCCGGACAGGCCGGTGGGACGTAGGTCAAGAGACCCAGTACTTC.

This clonotype was observed a handful of times. The rearrangement links TRBV29-1 to TRBJ2-2; 8 bases align to TRBD1. Germline V gene sequence: CDR1 SQVTM, CDR2 ANQGSEA. Trimming at V came to 6 bases and at J to 1 base, leaving 7 bases not matched to a gene. The CDR3 runs 15 residues. The CDR3 nucleotides read TGCAGCGTCGATGACAGGGGTCAGAACACCGGGGAGCTGTTTTTT. Translating gives CSVDDRGQNTGELFF.

Note on this clonotype: This clone may be a read error of a much larger clone one base away. V is TRBV7-2 and J is TRBJ1-4, with 9 bases fitting TRBD1. This CDR3 comprises 14 residues. Germline V gene data show CDR1 as SGHTA and CDR2 as FQGNSA. V lost 2 bases to trimming and J lost 10 bases; unmatched junction nucleotides: 5. CDR3 DNA: TGTGCCAGCAGCTTATCCATGACAGGGGGAAAACTGTTTTTT. Translating gives CASSLSMTGGKLFF.